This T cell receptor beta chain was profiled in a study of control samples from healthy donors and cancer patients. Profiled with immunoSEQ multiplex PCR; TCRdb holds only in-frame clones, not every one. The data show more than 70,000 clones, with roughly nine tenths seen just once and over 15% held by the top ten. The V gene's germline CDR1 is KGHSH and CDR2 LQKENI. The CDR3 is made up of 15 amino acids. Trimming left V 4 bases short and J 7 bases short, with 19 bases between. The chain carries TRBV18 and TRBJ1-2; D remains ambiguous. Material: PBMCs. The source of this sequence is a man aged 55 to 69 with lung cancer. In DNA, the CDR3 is TGTGCCAGCTCACTCGGAGGAGGGAAGTCAAGTGGCTACACCTTC. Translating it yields CASSLGGGKSSGYTF.